Ten or more counts support the clone carrying this T cell receptor beta chain. Its antigen is unidentified. The data were taken from a study of metastatic and nonmetastatic thyroid tumors. Study-level background: Comparative analysis of repertoires was undertaken across blood and tumor or nodule tissue obtained from malignant and benign thyroid patients.

Thyroid surgery was preceded by no treatment in any patient. Through MiXCR, TCRdb re-clonotyped the PCR reads. The sample includes approximately 20,000 clones, about a quarter of them seen just once. Study-level points and caveats: Malignant thyroid tumors reportedly exceeded benign nodules significantly in TCR beta diversity, with the difference appearing in blood and tumor.

This CDR3 is built from 15 residues. V was cut by 5 bases and J by 0 bases, with 13 bases left in between. The germline V gene has CDR1 SGHRS and CDR2 YFSETQ. The sample comprised tumor tissue. The genes are TRBV5-1 and TRBJ2-3; D gene uncertain. The clonotype was recovered from a female donor with papillary thyroid cancer or a benign thyroid nodule (not recorded which). Some clones in this sample may be carry-over from other donors' samples. CDR3 coding DNA: TGCGCCAGCAGTTCCATTTTGACTAGCACAGATACGCAGTATTTT. As protein: CASSSILTSTDTQYF.